What follows are 6 T cell receptor beta chains derived from one specimen sequenced in a study of blood T cell repertoires in COVID-19. Here immunoSEQ multiplex PCR was the method, and the copy in TCRdb shows in-frame clones only, minus some. The table lists approximately 180,000 clones, about 86% of them singletons. The source material was peripheral blood. These TCRs come from a woman in her 70s with COVID-19, enrolled during active disease.

The rearrangement links TRBV6-6 to TRBJ2-7, with 8 bases identical to TRBD1. From germline, CDR1 is MNHNY and CDR2 SVGAGI (reference sequence). CDR3 size: 14 residues. The J segment lost 2 bases and the V segment lost 0 bases, leaving 0 bases of the junction unmatched. CDR3 nucleotides: TGTGCCAGCAGTTACTCACAGGGGGCCTACGAGCAGTACTTC. This translates into CASSYSQGAYEQYF.

The J gene is TRBJ2-1, the V gene TRBV7-9; maybe TRBD2 (6 bases). The germline gives CDR1 SEHNR, CDR2 FQNEAQ (reference sequence). Trimming stripped 3 bases from V and 5 bases from J, with 11 bases between. This CDR3 has 14 residues. In nucleotides, the CDR3 is TGTGCCAGCAGCTTTGGCGGGATTGACAATGAGCAGTTCTTC. This codes for CASSFGGIDNEQFF.

J is TRBJ1-1 and V is TRBV28, with 9 positions matching TRBD1. V lost 6 bases and J lost 0; bases outside the gene matches: 5. Germline V lookup: CDR1 MDHEN, CDR2 SYDVKM. The CDR3 extends over 15 amino acids. CDR3 in amino acids: CASRTGGDVNTEAFF. Written as DNA, the CDR3 is TGTGCCAGCAGGACAGGGGGGGACGTGAACACTGAAGCTTTCTTT.

This chain uses TRBV20-1 with TRBJ2-1, with 7 bases aligning to TRBD2. V shed 3 bases, J shed 13 bases, and the junction held 3 bases outside the gene matches. CDR3 length equals 10 residues. Germline CDR1 reads DFQATT; CDR2 reads SNEGSKA (reference sequence). The CDR3, as DNA: TGCAGTGCTAGCGCGGGACTACAGTTCTTC. Protein sequence: CSASAGLQFF.

This clone was observed a single time. The chain recombines TRBV28 with TRBJ1-1; TRBD1 agrees at 11 bases. The CDR3 length is 13 residues. The junction had 7 bases not matched to a gene; V was cut back by 11 bases and J by 5 bases. The germline CDR1 and CDR2 sequences are MDHEN and SYDVKM. Here the CDR3 reads CAGRTGGGTEAFF. The CDR3 DNA reads TGTGCCGGCCGGACAGGGGGCGGAACTGAAGCTTTCTTT.

The chain combines TRBV4-2 with TRBJ1-1; no clear D gene. V was pared by 1 base and J by 11 bases, with 11 bases between. This CDR3 is 12 amino acids long. The V gene's germline CDR1 is LGHNA and CDR2 YNFKEQ. This CDR3 reads CASSQVPDSAFF. In DNA form, the CDR3 reads TGTGCCAGCAGCCAAGTACCAGATTCGGCTTTCTTT.